This T cell receptor (beta chain) was identified in a study of cytomegalovirus exposure and HLA in healthy donors. Overall study: One earlier analysis, a look at approximately 190 million T cells, found 100 million to 130 million unique TCR beta sequences. Whole-study findings and limits: Many donors carried some public TCRs, although rarity characterized most TCR sequences.

Regarding this clone: Its target is not known.

The study ran its PCR with 60 Vbeta and 13 Jbeta primers. Measured with immunoSEQ multiplex PCR; TCRdb has only the in-frame clones, and not every one. This table holds around 180,000 clones, approximately 80% found once. This sequence originates from a man in his thirties or forties in good health and CMV-seropositive. Material for sequencing was PBMCs.

The CDR3 is CASSVRGGSPEAFF. The CDR3 DNA sequence: TGTGCCAGTAGTGTCCGGGGGGGAAGTCCTGAAGCTTTCTTT. The chain links TRBV19 to TRBJ1-1; a weak D match, TRBD1 (5 bases). The V end was cut by 5 bases, the J end by 6 bases, with 16 bases between. Germline V CDR1 and CDR2: LNHDA, SQIVND (reference sequence). The CDR3 has 14 amino acids.